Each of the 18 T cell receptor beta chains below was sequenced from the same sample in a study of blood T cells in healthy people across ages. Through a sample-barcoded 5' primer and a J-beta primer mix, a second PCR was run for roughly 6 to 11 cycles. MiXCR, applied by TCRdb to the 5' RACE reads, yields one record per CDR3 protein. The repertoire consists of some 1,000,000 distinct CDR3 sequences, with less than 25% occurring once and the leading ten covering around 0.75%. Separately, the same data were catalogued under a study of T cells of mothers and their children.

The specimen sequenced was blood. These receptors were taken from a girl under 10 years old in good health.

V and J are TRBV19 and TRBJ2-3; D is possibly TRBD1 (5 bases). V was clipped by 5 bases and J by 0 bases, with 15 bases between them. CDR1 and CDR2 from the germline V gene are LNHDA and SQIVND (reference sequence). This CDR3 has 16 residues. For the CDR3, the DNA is TGTGCCAGTAGTGCAAACAGGAGACCTAGCACAGATACGCAGTATTTT. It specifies CASSANRRPSTDTQYF.

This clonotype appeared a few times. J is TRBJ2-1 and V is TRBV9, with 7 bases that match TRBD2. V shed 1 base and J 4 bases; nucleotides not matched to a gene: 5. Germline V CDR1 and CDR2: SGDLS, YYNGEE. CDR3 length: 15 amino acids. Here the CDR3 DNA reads TGTGCCAGCAGCGTAATGGGGGGGGAGTACAATGAGCAGTTCTTC. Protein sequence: CASSVMGGEYNEQFF.

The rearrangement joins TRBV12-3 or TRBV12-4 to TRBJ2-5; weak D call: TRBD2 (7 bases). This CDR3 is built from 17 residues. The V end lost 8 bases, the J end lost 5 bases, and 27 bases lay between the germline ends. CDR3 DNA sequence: TGTGCCAGCTCCTCACGAGGGGGGGGAGGTGTGTTGGAGACCCAGTACTTC. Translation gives CASSSRGGGGVLETQYF.

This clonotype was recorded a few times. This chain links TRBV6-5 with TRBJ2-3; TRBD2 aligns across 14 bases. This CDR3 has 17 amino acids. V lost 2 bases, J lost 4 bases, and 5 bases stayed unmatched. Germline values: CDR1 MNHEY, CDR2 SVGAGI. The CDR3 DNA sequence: TGTGCCAGCAGTTACCCTAAGGGACTAGCGGGAGCAGATACGCAGTATTTT. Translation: CASSYPKGLAGADTQYF.

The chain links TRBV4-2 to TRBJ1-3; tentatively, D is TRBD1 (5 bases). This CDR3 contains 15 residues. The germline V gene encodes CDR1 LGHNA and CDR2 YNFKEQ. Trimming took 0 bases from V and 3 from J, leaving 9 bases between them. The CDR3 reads CASSQDRVGGNTIYF. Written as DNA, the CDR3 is TGTGCCAGCAGCCAAGACAGGGTTGGTGGAAACACCATATATTTT.

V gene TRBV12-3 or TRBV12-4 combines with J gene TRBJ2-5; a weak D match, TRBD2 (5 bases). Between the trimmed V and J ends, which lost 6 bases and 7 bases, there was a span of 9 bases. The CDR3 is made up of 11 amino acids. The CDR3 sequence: CASRGRGTQYF. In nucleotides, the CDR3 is TGTGCCAGCAGGGGCCGGGGGACCCAGTACTTC.

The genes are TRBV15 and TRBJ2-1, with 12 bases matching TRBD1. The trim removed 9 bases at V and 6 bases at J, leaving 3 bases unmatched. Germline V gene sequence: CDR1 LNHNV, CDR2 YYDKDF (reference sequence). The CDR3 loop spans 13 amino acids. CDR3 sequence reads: CATRDRGLNEQFF. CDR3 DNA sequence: TGTGCCACTCGGGACAGGGGGCTCAATGAGCAGTTCTTC.

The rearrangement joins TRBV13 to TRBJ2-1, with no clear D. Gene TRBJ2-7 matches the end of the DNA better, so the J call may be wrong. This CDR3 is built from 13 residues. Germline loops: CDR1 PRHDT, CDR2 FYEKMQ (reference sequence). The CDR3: CASSLARMDEQYF. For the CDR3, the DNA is TGTGCCAGCAGCTTAGCCAGAATGGACGAGCAGTACTTC.

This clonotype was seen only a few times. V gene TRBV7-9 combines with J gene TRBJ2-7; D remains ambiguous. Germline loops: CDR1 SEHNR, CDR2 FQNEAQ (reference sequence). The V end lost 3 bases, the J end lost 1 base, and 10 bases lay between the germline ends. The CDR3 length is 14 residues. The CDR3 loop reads CASSFPLLSYEQYF. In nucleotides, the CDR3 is TGTGCCAGCAGCTTCCCACTTCTATCCTACGAGCAGTACTTC. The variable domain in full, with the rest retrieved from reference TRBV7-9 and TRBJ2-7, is DTGVSQNPRHKITKRGQNVTFRCDPISEHNRLYWYRQTLGQGPEFLTYFQNEAQLEKSRLLSDRFSAERPKGSFSTLEIQRTEQGDSAMYLCASSFPLLSYEQYFGPGTRLTVT.

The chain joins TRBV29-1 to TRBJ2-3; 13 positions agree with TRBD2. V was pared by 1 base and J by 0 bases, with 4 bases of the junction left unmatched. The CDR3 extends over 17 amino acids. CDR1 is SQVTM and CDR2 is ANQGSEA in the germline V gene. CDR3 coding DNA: TGCAGCGTTGAAGGACTAGCGGGAGGAGAGAGCACAGATACGCAGTATTTT. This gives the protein CSVEGLAGGESTDTQYF.

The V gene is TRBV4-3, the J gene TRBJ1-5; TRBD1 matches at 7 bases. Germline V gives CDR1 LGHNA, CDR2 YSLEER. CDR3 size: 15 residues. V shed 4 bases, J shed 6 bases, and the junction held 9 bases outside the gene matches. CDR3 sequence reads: CASSLNGDRGQPQHF. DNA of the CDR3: TGCGCCAGCAGCCTAAATGGGGACAGAGGTCAGCCCCAGCATTTT.

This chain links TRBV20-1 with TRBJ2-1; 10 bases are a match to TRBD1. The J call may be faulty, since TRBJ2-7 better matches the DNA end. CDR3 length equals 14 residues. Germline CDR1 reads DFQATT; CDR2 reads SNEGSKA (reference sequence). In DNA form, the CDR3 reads TGCAGTGCTTCATCCGGGACAGGGGTCCACGAGCAGTACTTC. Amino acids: CSASSGTGVHEQYF.

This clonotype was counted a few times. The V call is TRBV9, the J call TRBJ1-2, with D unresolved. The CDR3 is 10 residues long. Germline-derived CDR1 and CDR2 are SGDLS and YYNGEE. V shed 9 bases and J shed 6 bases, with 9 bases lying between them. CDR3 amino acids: CANDEDGYTF. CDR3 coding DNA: TGTGCCAACGATGAAGATGGCTACACCTTC.

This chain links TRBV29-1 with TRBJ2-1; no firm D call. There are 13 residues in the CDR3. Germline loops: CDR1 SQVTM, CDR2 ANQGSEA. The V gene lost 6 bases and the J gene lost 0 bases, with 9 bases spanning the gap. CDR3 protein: CSVEATSYNEQFF. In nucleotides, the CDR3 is TGCAGCGTAGAGGCTACCTCCTACAATGAGCAGTTCTTC.

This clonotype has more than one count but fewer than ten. This CDR3 reads CASKGDTQYF. DNA of the CDR3: TGTGCCAGCAAAGGAGATACGCAGTATTTT. The V call is TRBV6-1, the J call TRBJ2-3, with D unclear. Germline values: CDR1 MNHNS, CDR2 SASEGT. CDR3 length: 10 residues. V was cut by 7 bases and J by 5 bases, with 4 bases left in between.

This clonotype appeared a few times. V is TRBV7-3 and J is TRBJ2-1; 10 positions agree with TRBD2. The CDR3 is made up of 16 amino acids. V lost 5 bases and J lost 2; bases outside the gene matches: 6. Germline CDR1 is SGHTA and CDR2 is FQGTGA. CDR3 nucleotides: TGTGCCAGCAGCCCCGGACTAGCGGTTACCTACAATGAGCAGTTCTTC. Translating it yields CASSPGLAVTYNEQFF.

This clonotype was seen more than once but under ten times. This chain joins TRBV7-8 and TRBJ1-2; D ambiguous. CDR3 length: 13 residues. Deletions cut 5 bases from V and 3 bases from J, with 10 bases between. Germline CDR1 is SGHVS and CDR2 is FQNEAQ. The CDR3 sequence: CASSPQGYYGYTF. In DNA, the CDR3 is TGTGCCAGCAGCCCACAAGGCTACTATGGCTACACCTTC.

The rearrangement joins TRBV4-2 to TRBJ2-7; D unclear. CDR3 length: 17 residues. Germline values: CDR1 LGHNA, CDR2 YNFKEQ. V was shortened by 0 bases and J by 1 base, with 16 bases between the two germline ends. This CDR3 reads CASSQESVTGLSYEQYF. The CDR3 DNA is TGTGCCAGCAGCCAAGAAAGTGTGACGGGCTTATCCTACGAGCAGTACTTC.